The sequence of this T cell receptor (beta chain) was determined in a study of response to subunit inactivated influenza vaccine. Findings and limits, study-wide: A suggestion made by the authors is that each seasonal influenza vaccination recruits few new T cells.

The V gene's germline CDR1 is LNHDA and CDR2 SQIVND (reference sequence). The CDR3 runs to 17 residues. V lost 5 bases to trimming and J lost 2 bases, with 20 bases between them. Of note for this clonotype: Its antigen is currently unknown.

MiXCR, run by TCRdb on the RT-PCR reads, gives a single entry per CDR3 protein. The sample lists more than 700,000 distinct CDR3 sequences, around 20% occurring once. The sample was PBMCs from blood, taken around 5 days after vaccination. V gene TRBV19 combines with J gene TRBJ2-3; D is perhaps TRBD1 (5 bases). This TCR was sampled from a man between 45 and 60 years old who received an inactivated influenza vaccine. CDR3 DNA: TGTGCCAGTAGTCCCAACCTCCGCACAGGAACCACAGATACGCAGTATTTT. It translates to CASSPNLRTGTTDTQYF.